These 18 T cell receptor beta chains share one sample of origin, sequenced in a study of cytomegalovirus exposure and HLA in healthy donors. Primers: 60 Vbeta forward and 13 Jbeta reverse. Assay used: immunoSEQ multiplex PCR; TCRdb lists only in-frame clones, some missing. This table has around 150,000 clones, around 9.6% appearing once. Sequencing input: PBMCs. The receptors shown here come from a male donor in good health and CMV-seronegative.

This rearrangement joins TRBV6-6 to TRBJ2-1, with 8 bases aligning to TRBD2. Germline-derived CDR1 and CDR2 are MNHNY and SVGAGI (reference sequence). The CDR3 loop spans 15 amino acids. V lost 1 base to trimming and J lost 2 bases; unmatched junction nucleotides: 1. CDR3 amino acids: CASSYLLAAYNEQFF. CDR3 nucleotide sequence: TGTGCCAGCAGTTACTTACTAGCGGCCTACAATGAGCAGTTCTTC.

This clone came up a few times. The chain links TRBV10-3 to TRBJ2-1; D perhaps matches TRBD2 (5 bases). V lost 10 bases and J 0 bases, leaving 13 bases between the germline ends. Per the germline V gene, CDR1 is ENHRY and CDR2 is SYGVKD. The length of the CDR3 is 14 residues. CDR3 coding DNA: TGTGCCACAGAAGACTATGGCTCCTACAATGAGCAGTTCTTC. This encodes CATEDYGSYNEQFF.

In this sample, this clone turned up a few times. The chain is built from TRBV7-2 and TRBJ1-3; D is uncertain. Between the trimmed V and J ends, which lost 1 base and 0 bases, there was a span of 4 bases. CDR1 is SGHTA, CDR2 FQGNSA, per germline. This CDR3 region has 14 residues. CDR3 region: CASSLGSSGNTIYF. In nucleotides, the CDR3 is TGTGCCAGCAGCTTAGGCAGCTCTGGAAACACCATATATTTT.

V is TRBV25-1 and J is TRBJ1-1; D may be TRBD1 (6 bases). CDR3 length equals 16 residues. Trimming cost V 3 bases and J 0 bases, with 14 bases left between them. Germline-derived CDR1 and CDR2 are MGHDK and SYGVNS. In DNA form, the CDR3 reads TGTGCCAGCAGTGATAAAGGGAACAGGGTGAACACTGAAGCTTTCTTT. Amino acids: CASSDKGNRVNTEAFF.

J is TRBJ1-2 and V is TRBV2; 8 bases are a match to TRBD1. The CDR3 is 15 residues long. J gave up 4 bases and V 7 bases, and 11 bases lay outside the gene matches. Germline values: CDR1 SNHLY, CDR2 FYNNEI. The CDR3 DNA reads TGTGCCAGCATTGGGCGACTGACAGGGGCCTATGGCTACACCTTC. This translates into CASIGRLTGAYGYTF.

The chain recombines TRBV19 with TRBJ2-7, with 9 bases aligning to TRBD2. From germline, CDR1 is LNHDA and CDR2 SQIVND (reference sequence). Unmatched junction bases numbered 10, after V lost 7 bases and J lost 3 bases. The CDR3 runs to 15 residues. The CDR3 DNA is TGTGCCAGTAAAGCCCGAGCGGGAGGAAACTACGAGCAGTACTTC. It codes for CASKARAGGNYEQYF.

This clone was seen only a few times. This chain connects TRBV7-3 to TRBJ2-1; 9 bases match TRBD2. This CDR3 region has 13 residues. With V trimmed by 5 bases and J by 6 bases, 2 bases remained unmatched. CDR1 and CDR2 from the germline V gene are SGHTA and FQGTGA. The CDR3 loop reads CASSGLATNEQFF. CDR3 sequence (DNA): TGTGCCAGCAGCGGACTAGCGACCAATGAGCAGTTCTTC.

J is TRBJ2-1 and V is TRBV5-6; TRBD1 matches 9 bases. Germline V gene sequence: CDR1 SGHDT, CDR2 YYEEEE. V gave up 0 bases and J gave up 5 bases; unmatched junction bases: 6. This CDR3 has 16 residues. The CDR3 loop reads CASSLAGTGLHNEQFF. CDR3 sequence (DNA): TGTGCCAGCAGCTTGGCCGGGACAGGGCTCCACAATGAGCAGTTCTTC.

This clone was counted a few times. The chain couples TRBV4-1 to TRBJ2-7, with 10 bases identical to TRBD2. This CDR3 spans 16 amino acids. Trimming removed 0 bases from V and 4 bases from J; junction bases left unmatched: 6. Germline V lookup: CDR1 MGHRA, CDR2 YSYEKL. As DNA, the CDR3 is TGCGCCAGCAGCCAAGACGCGGCTAGCGGGAGTTACGAGCAGTACTTC. Translated, it gives CASSQDAASGSYEQYF.

J is TRBJ2-7 and V is TRBV4-1; D remains unclear. This CDR3 spans 15 amino acids. Germline assignment: CDR1 MGHRA and CDR2 YSYEKL. V was pared by 0 bases and J by 2 bases, with 11 bases between. This CDR3 is CASSQELQVTYEQYF. CDR3 nucleotide sequence: TGCGCCAGCAGCCAAGAACTCCAGGTGACCTACGAGCAGTACTTC.

The chain joins TRBV4-3 to TRBJ2-5; D remains unclear. The DNA matches TRBJ2-7 better at its end, which makes the J call doubtful. Germline loops: CDR1 LGHNA, CDR2 YSLEER. The CDR3 runs to 12 residues. CDR3 bases: TGCGCCAGCAGCCAAGATAGCAACGAGCAGTACTTC. Translation: CASSQDSNEQYF.

This clone was found a few times. The chain has TRBV15 and TRBJ1-1; D not certain. Between the trimmed V and J ends, which lost 1 base and 4 bases, there was a span of 7 bases. The CDR3 extends over 13 amino acids. From germline, CDR1 is LNHNV and CDR2 YYDKDF (reference sequence). The CDR3 coding sequence is TGTGCCACCAGCAGAGGACACTTCACTGAAGCTTTCTTT. Residues: CATSRGHFTEAFF.

This clone was seen a few times. Distinct nucleotide sequences in the sample also encode this CDR3. The chain couples TRBV28 to TRBJ1-1; possible D gene TRBD1, 6 bases. V was pared by 2 bases and J by 1 base, with 17 bases between. Germline CDR1 reads MDHEN; CDR2 reads SYDVKM. The CDR3 is made up of 17 amino acids. The CDR3 DNA is TGTGCCAGCAGTTTAGCGGGGGCGCAGAGTCAGAACACTGAAGCTTTCTTT. Protein: CASSLAGAQSQNTEAFF.

In this sample, this clone turned up a few times. The rearrangement uses TRBV10-3 and TRBJ2-7, with 9 bases lining up with TRBD2. After removal of 9 bases from V and 4 bases from J, the junction contained 10 bases not matched to a gene. The CDR3 covers 14 residues. Germline V gene lookup returns CDR1 ENHRY and CDR2 SYGVKD. The CDR3 coding sequence is TGTGCCATTAGGCGGGAGGGGGCGCGATACGAGCAGTACTTC. Its protein product is CAIRREGARYEQYF.

This rearrangement joins TRBV7-2 to TRBJ2-1; the D gene is possibly TRBD1 (6 bases). With 5 bases removed from V and 7 bases from J, the gap between germline ends came to 18 bases. The CDR3 sequence is 15 residues long. The germline gives CDR1 SGHTA, CDR2 FQGNSA. CDR3 DNA sequence: TGTGCCAGCAGCCTCGGACAGAGTACAGTAAATGAGCAGTTCTTC. Translation: CASSLGQSTVNEQFF.

This clone was found a few times. The V gene is TRBV4-1, the J gene TRBJ1-2; 7 bases match TRBD1. Trimming took 2 bases from V and 7 from J; bases not matched to a gene: 13. This CDR3 spans 16 amino acids. Germline V lookup: CDR1 MGHRA, CDR2 YSYEKL. CDR3 in amino acids: CASSQSTGFNVVGYTF. The DNA of the CDR3 is TGCGCCAGCAGCCAATCGACAGGGTTTAACGTCGTTGGCTACACCTTC.

J is TRBJ1-2 and V is TRBV27; 11 bases fit TRBD1. This CDR3 is 15 amino acids long. Germline trimming cut 4 bases from V and 5 bases from J; bases unmatched to any gene: 6. The germline V gene encodes CDR1 MNHEY and CDR2 SMNVEV (reference sequence). In DNA, the CDR3 is TGTGCCAGCAGTTATGGACAGGGGGCTGGGTATGGCTACACCTTC. Translation gives CASSYGQGAGYGYTF.

In its sample, this clone was seen a few times. The chain uses TRBV5-1 and TRBJ2-2; the match to TRBD1 covers 10 bases. Germline assignment: CDR1 SGHRS and CDR2 YFSETQ. V shed 6 bases, J shed 6 bases, and the junction held 8 bases outside the gene matches. The CDR3 loop spans 15 amino acids. CDR3 protein: CASNRDRGHPGELFF. As DNA, the CDR3 is TGCGCCAGCAACCGAGACAGGGGGCATCCCGGGGAGCTGTTTTTT.